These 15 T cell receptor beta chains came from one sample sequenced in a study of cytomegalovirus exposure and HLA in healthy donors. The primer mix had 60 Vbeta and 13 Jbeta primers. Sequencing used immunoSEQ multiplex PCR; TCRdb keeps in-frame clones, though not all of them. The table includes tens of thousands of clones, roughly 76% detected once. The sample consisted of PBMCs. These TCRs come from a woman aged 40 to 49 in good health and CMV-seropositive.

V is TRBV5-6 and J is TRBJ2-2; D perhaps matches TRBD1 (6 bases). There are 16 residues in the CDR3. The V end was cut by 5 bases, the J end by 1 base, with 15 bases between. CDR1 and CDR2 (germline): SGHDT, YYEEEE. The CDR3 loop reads CASSPLPGQNTGELFF. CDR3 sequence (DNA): TGTGCCAGCAGTCCCCTTCCGGGACAGAACACCGGGGAGCTGTTTTTT. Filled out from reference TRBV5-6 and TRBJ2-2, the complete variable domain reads DAGVTQSPTHLIKTRGQQVTLRCSPKSGHDTVSWYQQALGQGPQFIFQYYEEEERQRGNFPDRFSGHQFPNYSSELNVNALLLGDSALYLCASSPLPGQNTGELFFGEGSRLTVL.

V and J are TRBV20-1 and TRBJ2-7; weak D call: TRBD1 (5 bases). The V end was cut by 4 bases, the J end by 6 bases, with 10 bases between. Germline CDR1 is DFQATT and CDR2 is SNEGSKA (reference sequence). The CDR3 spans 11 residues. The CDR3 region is CSATQGAEQYF. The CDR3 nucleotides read TGCAGTGCTACCCAAGGGGCCGAGCAGTACTTC.

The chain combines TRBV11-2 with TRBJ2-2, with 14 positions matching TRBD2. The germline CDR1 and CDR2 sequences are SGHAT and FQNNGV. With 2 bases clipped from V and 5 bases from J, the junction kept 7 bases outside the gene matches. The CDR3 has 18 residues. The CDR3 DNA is TGTGCCAGCAGCTTAAGACTAGCGGGGGGGCGTCAGACCGGGGAGCTGTTTTTT. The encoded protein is CASSLRLAGGRQTGELFF.

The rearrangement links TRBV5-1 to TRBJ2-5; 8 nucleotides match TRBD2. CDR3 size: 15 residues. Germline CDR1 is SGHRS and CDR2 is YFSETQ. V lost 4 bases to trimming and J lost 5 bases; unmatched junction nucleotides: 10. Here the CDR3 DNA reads TGCGCCAGCAGCGGATCCGGGACTAGTGGGGAGACCCAGTACTTC. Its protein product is CASSGSGTSGETQYF.

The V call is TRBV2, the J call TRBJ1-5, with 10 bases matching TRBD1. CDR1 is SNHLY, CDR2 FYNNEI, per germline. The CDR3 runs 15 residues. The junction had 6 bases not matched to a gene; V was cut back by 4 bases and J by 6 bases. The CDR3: CASSVRDRGSQPQHF. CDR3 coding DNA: TGTGCCAGCAGTGTAAGGGACAGGGGATCTCAGCCCCAGCATTTT.

CDR3: CSVLGTVYEQYF. DNA of the CDR3: TGCAGCGTTCTTGGGACAGTCTACGAGCAGTACTTC. V and J are TRBV29-1 and TRBJ2-7; 7 nucleotides align to TRBD1. This CDR3 comprises 12 residues. Germline assignment: CDR1 SQVTM and CDR2 ANQGSEA. The J segment lost 3 bases and the V segment lost 5 bases, leaving 4 bases of the junction unmatched.

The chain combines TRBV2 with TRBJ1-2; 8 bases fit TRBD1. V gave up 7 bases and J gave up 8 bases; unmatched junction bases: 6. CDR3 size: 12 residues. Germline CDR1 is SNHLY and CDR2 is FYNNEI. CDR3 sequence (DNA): TGTGCCAGCATCCGACAGGGGAGCGGCTACACCTTC. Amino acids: CASIRQGSGYTF.

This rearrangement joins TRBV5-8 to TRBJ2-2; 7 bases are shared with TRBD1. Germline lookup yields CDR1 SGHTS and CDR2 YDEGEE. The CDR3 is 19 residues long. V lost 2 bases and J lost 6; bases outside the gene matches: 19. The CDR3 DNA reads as TGTGCCAGCAGCTTCTTTTTTGGGGTCGGGACAGTCATCGCCGGGGAGCTGTTTTTT. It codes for CASSFFFGVGTVIAGELFF.

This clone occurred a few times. The CDR3 spells CASSLEASGGVGELFF. The CDR3 nucleotides read TGTGCCAGCAGCTTAGAGGCTAGCGGGGGGGTCGGGGAGCTGTTTTTT. The chain combines TRBV7-2 with TRBJ2-2, with TRBD2 matching 12 bases. The germline V gene encodes CDR1 SGHTA and CDR2 FQGNSA. V was clipped by 1 base and J by 7 bases; unmatched bases: 4. This CDR3 is built from 16 residues. The full variable domain, with the rest looked up from reference TRBV7-2 and TRBJ2-2, is GAGVSQSPSNKVTEKGKDVELRCDPISGHTALYWYRQSLGQGLEFLIYFQGNSAPDKSGLPSDRFSAERTGGSVSTLTIQRTQQEDSAVYLCASSLEASGGVGELFFGEGSRLTVL.

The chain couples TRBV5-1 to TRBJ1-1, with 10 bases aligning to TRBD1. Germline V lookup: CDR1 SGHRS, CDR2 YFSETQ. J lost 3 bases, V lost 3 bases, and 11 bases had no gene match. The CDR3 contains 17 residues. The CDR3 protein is CASSSRETGGYYTEAFF. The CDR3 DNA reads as TGCGCCAGCAGCTCGAGAGAGACAGGGGGCTATTACACTGAAGCTTTCTTT.

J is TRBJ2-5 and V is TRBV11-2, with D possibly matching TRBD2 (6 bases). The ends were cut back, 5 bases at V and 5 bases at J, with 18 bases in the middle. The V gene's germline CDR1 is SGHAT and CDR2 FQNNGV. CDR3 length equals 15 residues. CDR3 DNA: TGTGCCAGCAGCCCTGGGCTAGCGAAAGGGGAGACCCAGTACTTC. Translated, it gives CASSPGLAKGETQYF.

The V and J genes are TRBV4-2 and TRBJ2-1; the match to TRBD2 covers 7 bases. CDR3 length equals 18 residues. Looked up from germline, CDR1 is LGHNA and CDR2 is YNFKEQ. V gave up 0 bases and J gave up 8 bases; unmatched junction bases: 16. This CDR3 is CASSQEWGRGGYYDEQFF. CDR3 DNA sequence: TGTGCCAGCAGCCAAGAATGGGGCCGCGGGGGATACTATGATGAGCAGTTCTTC.

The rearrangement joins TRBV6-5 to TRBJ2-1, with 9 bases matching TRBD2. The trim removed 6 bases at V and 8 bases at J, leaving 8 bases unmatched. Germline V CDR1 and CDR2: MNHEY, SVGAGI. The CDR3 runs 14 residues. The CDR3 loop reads CASRLGLAYDEQFF. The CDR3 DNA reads TGTGCCAGCAGACTAGGACTAGCGTACGATGAGCAGTTCTTC.

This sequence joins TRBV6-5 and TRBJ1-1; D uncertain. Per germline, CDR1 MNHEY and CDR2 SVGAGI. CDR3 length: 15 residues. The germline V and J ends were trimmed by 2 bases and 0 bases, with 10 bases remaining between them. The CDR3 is CASSYQAGMNTEAFF. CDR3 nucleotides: TGTGCCAGCAGTTACCAGGCAGGCATGAACACTGAAGCTTTCTTT.

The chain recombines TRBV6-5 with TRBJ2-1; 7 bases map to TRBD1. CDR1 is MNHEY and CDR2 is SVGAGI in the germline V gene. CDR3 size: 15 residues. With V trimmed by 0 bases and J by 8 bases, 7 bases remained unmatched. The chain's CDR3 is CASSYSMLGGHEQFF. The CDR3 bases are TGTGCCAGCAGTTACTCGATGTTAGGGGGCCATGAGCAGTTCTTC.